The rows below give T cell receptor beta chains drawn from one sample of a study of T and B cells in COVID-19 patients. Via MiXCR, TCRdb re-called the multiplex PCR reads, giving one row per CDR3 protein. The sample has approximately 26,000 distinct CDR3 sequences; approximately 32% are singletons. Sequenced input: blood. These receptors originate from a human donor who had recovered from COVID-19. CDR3s include the opening cysteine and the closing phenylalanine or tryptophan. The D gene is left open where the match is weak. A row's size may be missing; if present it is once, few, many or a size class.

TRBJ1-1 TRBD1 TRBV5-6 - TGTGCCAGCAGCTTGGCCTTACGGACAGGGGGGACTGAAGCTTTCTTT CASSLALRTGGTEAFF
TRBJ1-1 - TRBV6-5 - TGTGCCAGCAGGGGAGACAGGCCGATGAACACTGAAGCTTTCTTT CASRGDRPMNTEAFF
TRBJ2-7 - TRBV27 - TGTGCCAGCAGTTTAACCCCCCCTTTCGGGGACCGAGAGCAGTACTTC CASSLTPPFGDREQYF
TRBJ2-3 - TRBV6-1 - TGTGCCAGCAGTGAAACCGCCGGGACTGGCACAGATACGCAGTATTTT CASSETAGTGTDTQYF
TRBJ2-7 TRBD2 TRBV20-1 once TGCAGTGCTAGAGGGGTTCGGGGAGGGGACTCCTACGAGCAGTACTTC CSARGVRGGDSYEQYF
TRBJ2-2 TRBD1 TRBV5-6 - TGTGCCAGCAGCTTAGACAGGGGGAACACCGGGGAGCTGTTTTTT CASSLDRGNTGELFF
TRBJ2-1 - TRBV20-1 few TGCAGTGCTAGCGCTAGTAACAATGAGCAGTTCTTC CSASASNNEQFF
TRBJ2-2 - TRBV7-9 - TGTGCCAGCAGCTTGGGAGACAGGAGGACCGGGGAGCTGTTTTTT CASSLGDRRTGELFF
TRBJ2-1 - TRBV6-5 medium-sized TGTGCCAGCAGTTACCTCGCGGCGACGGAGGATGAGCAGTTCTTC CASSYLAATEDEQFF
TRBJ2-5 - TRBV6-1 once TGTGCCAGCACATTAGGCCACAGGGTGGGACTGGAGACCCAGTACTTC CASTLGHRVGLETQYF
TRBJ2-7 TRBD2 TRBV20-1 once TGCAGTGCGAGTCCCATTAGGACTAGCGGCCTTGCGAGCTCCTACGAGCAGTACTTC CSASPIRTSGLASSYEQYF
TRBJ1-1 - TRBV29-1 few TGCAGCGTTTTTGTCCAGGGGCCCGGAGCTTTCTTT CSVFVQGPGAFF
TRBJ1-4 - TRBV5-5 few TGTGCCAGCAGCACGAAGACAGATAATGAAAAACTGTTTTTT CASSTKTDNEKLFF
TRBJ1-4 - TRBV6-5 few TGTGCCAGCAGTTACAGGGGAACCACGGGGACTAATGAAAAACTGTTTTTT CASSYRGTTGTNEKLFF
TRBJ1-5 - TRBV12-3/TRBV12-4 few TGTGCCAGCAGTCTTTCAGGGGATCAGCCCCAGCATTTT CASSLSGDQPQHF
TRBJ1-5 - TRBV6-5 few TGTGCCAGCAGCCCTAGGGTGGGCAATCAGCCCCAGCATTTT CASSPRVGNQPQHF
TRBJ1-1 - TRBV5-1 - TGCGCCAGCAGCACAACAGGGAGGAACACTGAAGCTTTCTTT CASSTTGRNTEAFF
TRBJ2-3 - TRBV5-6 - TGTGCCAGCAGCTTGGTAAGACTTCTCACAGATACGCAGTATTTT CASSLVRLLTDTQYF
TRBJ2-6 - TRBV27 - TGTGCCAGCAGTTTAGGGCTTTTGAGGAGCTCTGGGGCCAACGTCCTGACTTTC CASSLGLLRSSGANVLTF
TRBJ1-4 - TRBV19 many TGTGCCAGTAGTATAAACACTGCAACTAATGAAAAACTGTTTTTT CASSINTATNEKLFF
TRBJ2-4 - TRBV6-5 - TGTGCCAGCAGTGGGACATTTAAGTCCAAAAACATTCAGTACTTC CASSGTFKSKNIQYF
TRBJ1-1 - TRBV18 few TGTGCCAGCTCCCCATCTGGGGTCACTGAAGCTTTCTTT CASSPSGVTEAFF
TRBJ2-3 - TRBV6-2/TRBV6-3 - TGTGCCATTAAGGAGGCGGGAAGCACAGATACGCAGTATTTT CAIKEAGSTDTQYF
TRBJ1-5 TRBD1 TRBV15 few TGTGCCACCAGCAGTCGGGACAGGGGTGGAAATCAGCCCCAGCATTTT CATSSRDRGGNQPQHF
TRBJ1-1 - TRBV29-1 medium-sized TGCAGCGTTGACGGAGGGAACACTGAAGCTTTCTTT CSVDGGNTEAFF
TRBJ1-5 - TRBV7-9 - TGTGCCAGCAGCTCCGCGACAGGTAGCAATCAGCCCCAGCATTTT CASSSATGSNQPQHF
TRBJ2-2 - TRBV12-3/TRBV12-4 few TGTGCCAGCAGTTTATGGGACGGAAAGAACACCGGGGAGCTGTTTTTT CASSLWDGKNTGELFF
TRBJ2-2 TRBD1 TRBV6-6 many TGTGCCAGCAGTGCCGGGACAGGGGTGATAGGGGAGCTGTTTTTT CASSAGTGVIGELFF
TRBJ1-4 - TRBV14 once TGTGCCAGCAGCCAAGAAACGGGCTTAACTAATGAAAAACTGTTTTTT CASSQETGLTNEKLFF
TRBJ1-1 - TRBV19 many TGTGCCACCCAGGAGGGGTTCGGCACTGAAGCTTTCTTT CATQEGFGTEAFF
TRBJ2-4 - TRBV12-3/TRBV12-4 few TGTGCCAGCAGGGGGGCGGGAAAAAACATTCAGTACTTC CASRGAGKNIQYF
TRBJ2-6 - TRBV7-9 - TGTGCCAGTAACGAGGACTCTGGGGCCAACGTCCTGACTTTC CASNEDSGANVLTF
TRBJ2-1 TRBD1 TRBV6-2/TRBV6-3 few TGTGCCAGCAGTTACTCAAGGACAGGGGTCAATGAGCAGTTCTTC CASSYSRTGVNEQFF
TRBJ1-2 TRBD1 TRBV27 few TGTGCCAGCAGTTTAAGAGGGGCAGGGGGCTATGGCTACACCTTC CASSLRGAGGYGYTF
TRBJ2-5 TRBD1 TRBV4-1 few TGCGCCAGCAGCCAAGTGGACCTCAGGGGGCCGGAGACCCAGTACTTC CASSQVDLRGPETQYF
TRBJ1-6 - TRBV20-1 - TGCAGTGCTAGAGATGGAGATAGGGCCGTTAATTCACCCCTCCACTTT CSARDGDRAVNSPLHF
TRBJ2-7 TRBD1 TRBV6-1 - TGTGCCAGCCTTAGGGGACAGGGGACGGACGAGCAGTACTTC CASLRGQGTDEQYF
TRBJ1-3 - TRBV10-3 few TGTGCCATCAACCAAGGACAGAGAAACACCATATATTTT CAINQGQRNTIYF
TRBJ2-7 TRBD1 TRBV15 - TGTGCCACCAGCATAAGGACAGGGGCCTACGAGCAGTACTTC CATSIRTGAYEQYF
TRBJ2-7 - TRBV6-2/TRBV6-3 few TGTGCCAGCAGTTACAGGGGGAGCTCCTACGAGCAGTACTTC CASSYRGSSYEQYF
TRBJ2-6 - TRBV27 many TGTGCCAGCCGCTTCGGGGGCTCTGGGGCCAACGTCCTGACTTTC CASRFGGSGANVLTF
TRBJ1-1 - TRBV10-3 - TGTGCCATCAGTGAGTCGAAGCGGGTGAACACTGAAGCTTTCTTT CAISESKRVNTEAFF
TRBJ2-7 TRBD2 TRBV6-6 - TGTGCCAGCAGTTACTCGATTAGCGGGAGTCCCTACGAGCAGTACTTC CASSYSISGSPYEQYF
TRBJ1-2 - TRBV20-1 - TGCAGTGCTACCTACCTCGGACGGGGCGTTCTGGGCTACACCTTC CSATYLGRGVLGYTF
TRBJ2-5 TRBD1 TRBV6-6 - TGTGCCAGCAGTCCCCTGGGGGGACAGGACCAAGAGACCCAGTACTTC CASSPLGGQDQETQYF
TRBJ1-1 - TRBV20-1 - TGCAGTGCTAGCCAACAGGGCGTCTACACTGAAGCTTTCTTT CSASQQGVYTEAFF
TRBJ1-1 - TRBV27 - TGTGCCAGCAGTCCCCCTTTTATGAACACTGAAGCTTTCTTT CASSPPFMNTEAFF
TRBJ1-2 - TRBV27 few TGTGCCAGCAGTGTTAGGGAGGGGTATGGCTACACCTTC CASSVREGYGYTF
TRBJ2-7 - TRBV4-2 - TGTGCCAGCAGCCAAGATCAACTCCCCTACGAGCAGTACTTC CASSQDQLPYEQYF
TRBJ1-4 - TRBV4-3 - TGCGCCAGCAGCCAAGATTCAGGGAGGGGAAAACTGTTTTTT CASSQDSGRGKLFF
TRBJ1-5 - TRBV6-5 - TGTGCCAGCAGTTGGGCGGGGACTTATAGCAATCAGCCCCAGCATTTT CASSWAGTYSNQPQHF
TRBJ2-3 - TRBV6-2/TRBV6-3 few TGTGCCAGCTCTAGGGCAGCCGGCACGAATACGCAGTATTTT CASSRAAGTNTQYF
TRBJ1-1 - TRBV5-6 - TGTGCCAGCAGCTTCGGGGAGAGAAACACTGAAGCTTTCTTT CASSFGERNTEAFF
TRBJ1-5 - TRBV4-3 - TGCGCCAGCAGGCCGGGGGCGGGATATCAGCCCCAGCATTTT CASRPGAGYQPQHF
TRBJ2-5 - TRBV10-3 few TGTGCCATCAGTGGGAGGACAGAGAGCCAAGAGACCCAGTACTTC CAISGRTESQETQYF
TRBJ1-4 - TRBV7-9 - TGTGCCAGCAGCCACCATTCGGGCGGGGAAGAAAAACTGTTTTTT CASSHHSGGEEKLFF
TRBJ2-3 TRBD2 TRBV7-3 few TGTGCCAGCAGCTGGAAGACTAGCGGGGGTACAGATACGCAGTATTTT CASSWKTSGGTDTQYF